These T cell receptor beta chains were read from a single sample in a study of T cells after yellow fever vaccination. TCRdb itself ran the 5' RACE reads through MiXCR, one entry per CDR3 protein. This sample has about 170,000 distinct CDR3 sequences, with 9.5% to 12% found just once. The input for sequencing was CD8+ T cells sorted from PBMCs, taken 15 days after the yellow fever booster vaccination. These receptors were obtained from a man younger than 35 who received the YFV17D yellow fever vaccine. Both conserved end residues are trimmed from each CDR3. Fields, in order: clone size, J gene, V gene, D gene, CDR3 protein. D genes are given only for firm matches. Only some rows state a clone size, as once, few, many or a class for expanded clones.

>few|TRBJ2-1|TRBV6-5|-
ASSYRFLLGDEQF
>-|TRBJ1-5|TRBV20-1|-
SASDPRGNDQPQD
>few|TRBJ2-4|TRBV27|TRBD2
ASSPSGGLAKNIQY
>-|TRBJ2-1|TRBV27|-
ASSLARQVVGSEQF
>few|TRBJ1-1|TRBV7-9|-
ASSLEQGTVYEAF
>many|TRBJ2-3|TRBV4-3|TRBD2
ASSRGGSTDTQY
>few|TRBJ1-1|TRBV7-9|-
ASSPRLYSGPNTEAF
>few|TRBJ1-1|TRBV20-1|-
SARDPGHGDTEAF
>many|TRBJ2-5|TRBV5-1|TRBD1
ASSAGTGSNQETQY
>-|TRBJ1-2|TRBV29-1|-
SVADGGNGGYT
>-|TRBJ2-1|TRBV4-3|TRBD2
ASSQDLWGLAGSEQF
>few|TRBJ2-1|TRBV7-8|TRBD2
ASSLWPSGALGEQF
>-|TRBJ1-2|TRBV10-3|-
AISEGLSSAMRYT
>many|TRBJ2-3|TRBV4-3|TRBD2
ASSQYGTSGVTDTQY
>-|TRBJ2-5|TRBV27|TRBD2
ASGSSGGQETQY
>few|TRBJ1-6|TRBV5-1|-
ASSYRDSPLH
>-|TRBJ2-2|TRBV19|TRBD1
ASWIGTGGPTGELF
>few|TRBJ2-1|TRBV2|TRBD2
ASRKSSGAYNEQF
>-|TRBJ2-2|TRBV27|-
ATLRGTGELF
>-|TRBJ2-1|TRBV6-1|-
ASSLEKNLAVRGLYNEQF
>few|TRBJ2-3|TRBV29-1|-
SVPEGWGTDTQY
>-|TRBJ2-5|TRBV7-6|TRBD2
ASSRLVGGKEETQY